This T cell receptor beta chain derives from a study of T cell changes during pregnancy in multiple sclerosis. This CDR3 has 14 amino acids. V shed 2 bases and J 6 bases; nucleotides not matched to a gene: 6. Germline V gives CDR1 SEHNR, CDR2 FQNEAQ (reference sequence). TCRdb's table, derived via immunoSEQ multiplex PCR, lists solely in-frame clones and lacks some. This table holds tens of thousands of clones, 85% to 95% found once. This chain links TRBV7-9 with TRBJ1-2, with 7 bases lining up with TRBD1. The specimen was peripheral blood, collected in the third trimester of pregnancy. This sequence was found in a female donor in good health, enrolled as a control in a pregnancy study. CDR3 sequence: CASSLPGTEDGYTF. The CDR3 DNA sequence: TGTGCCAGCAGCTTACCCGGGACAGAGGATGGCTACACCTTC. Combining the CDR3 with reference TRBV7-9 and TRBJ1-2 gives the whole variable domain DTGVSQNPRHKITKRGQNVTFRCDPISEHNRLYWYRQTLGQGPEFLTYFQNEAQLEKSRLLSDRFSAERPKGSFSTLEIQRTEQGDSAMYLCASSLPGTEDGYTFGSGTRLTVV.